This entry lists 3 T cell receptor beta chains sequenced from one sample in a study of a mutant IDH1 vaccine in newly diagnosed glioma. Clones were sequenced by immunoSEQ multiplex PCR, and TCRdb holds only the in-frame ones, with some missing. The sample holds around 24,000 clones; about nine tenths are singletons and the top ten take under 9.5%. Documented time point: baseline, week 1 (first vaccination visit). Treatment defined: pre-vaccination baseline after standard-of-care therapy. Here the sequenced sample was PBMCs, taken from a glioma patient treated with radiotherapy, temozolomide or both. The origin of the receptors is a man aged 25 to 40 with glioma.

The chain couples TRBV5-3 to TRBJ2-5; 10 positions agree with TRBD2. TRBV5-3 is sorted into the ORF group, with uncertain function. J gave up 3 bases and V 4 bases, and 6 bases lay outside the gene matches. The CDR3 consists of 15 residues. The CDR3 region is CARSQRLAGEETQYF. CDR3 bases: TGTGCCAGAAGCCAGCGGCTAGCGGGAGAAGAGACCCAGTACTTC.

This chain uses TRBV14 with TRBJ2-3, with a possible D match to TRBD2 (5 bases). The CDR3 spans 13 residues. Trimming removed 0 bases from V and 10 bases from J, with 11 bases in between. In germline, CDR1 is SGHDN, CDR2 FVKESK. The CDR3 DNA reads TGTGCCAGCAGCCAAGATTTGGGAGACCCGCAGTATTTT. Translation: CASSQDLGDPQYF. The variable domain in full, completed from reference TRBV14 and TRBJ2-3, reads EAGVTQFPSHSVIEKGQTVTLRCDPISGHDNLYWYRRVMGKEIKFLLHFVKESKQDESGMPNNRFLAERTGGTYSTLKVQPAELEDSGVYFCASSQDLGDPQYFGPGTRLTVL.

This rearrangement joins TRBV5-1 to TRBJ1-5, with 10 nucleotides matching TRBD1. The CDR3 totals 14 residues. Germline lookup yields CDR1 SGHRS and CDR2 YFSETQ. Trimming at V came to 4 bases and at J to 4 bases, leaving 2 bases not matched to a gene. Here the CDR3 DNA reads TGCGCCAGCAGCAAGGACAGGGGGAATCAGCCCCAGCATTTT. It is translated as CASSKDRGNQPQHF.